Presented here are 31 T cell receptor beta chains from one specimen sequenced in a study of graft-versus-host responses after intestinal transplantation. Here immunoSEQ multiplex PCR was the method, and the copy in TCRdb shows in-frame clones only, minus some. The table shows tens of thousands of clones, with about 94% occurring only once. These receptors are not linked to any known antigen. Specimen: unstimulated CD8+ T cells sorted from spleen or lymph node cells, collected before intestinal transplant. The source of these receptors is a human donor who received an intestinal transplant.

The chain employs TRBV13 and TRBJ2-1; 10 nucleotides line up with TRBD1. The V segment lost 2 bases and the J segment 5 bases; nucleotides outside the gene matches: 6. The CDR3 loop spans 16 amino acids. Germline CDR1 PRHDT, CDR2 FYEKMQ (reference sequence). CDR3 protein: CASSLLTTGGNNEQFF. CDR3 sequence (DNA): TGTGCCAGCAGCTTACTGACGACAGGGGGCAACAATGAGCAGTTCTTC.

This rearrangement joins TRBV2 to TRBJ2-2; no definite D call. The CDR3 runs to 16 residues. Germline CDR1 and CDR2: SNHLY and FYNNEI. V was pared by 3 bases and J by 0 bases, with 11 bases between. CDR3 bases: TGTGCCAGCAGTGACGATGTTTCGGCGAACACCGGGGAGCTGTTTTTT. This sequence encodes CASSDDVSANTGELFF.

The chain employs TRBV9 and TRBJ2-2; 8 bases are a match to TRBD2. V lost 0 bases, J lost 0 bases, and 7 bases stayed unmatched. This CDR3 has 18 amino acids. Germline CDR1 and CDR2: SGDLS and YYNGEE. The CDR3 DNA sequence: TGTGCCAGCAGCGTAGATCTGGCGGGAGGTTCGAACACCGGGGAGCTGTTTTTT. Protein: CASSVDLAGGSNTGELFF.

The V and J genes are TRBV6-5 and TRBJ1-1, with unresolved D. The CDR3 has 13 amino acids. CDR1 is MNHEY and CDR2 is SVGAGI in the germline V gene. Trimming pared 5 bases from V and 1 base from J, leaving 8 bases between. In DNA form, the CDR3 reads TGTGCCAGCAGTCTCGGCAAGAACACTGAAGCTTTCTTT. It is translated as CASSLGKNTEAFF.

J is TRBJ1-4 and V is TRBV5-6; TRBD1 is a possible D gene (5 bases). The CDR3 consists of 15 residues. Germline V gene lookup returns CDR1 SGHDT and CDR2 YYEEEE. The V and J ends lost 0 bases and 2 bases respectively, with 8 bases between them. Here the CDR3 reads CASSLAWGTNEKLFF. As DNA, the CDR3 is TGTGCCAGCAGCTTGGCCTGGGGGACTAATGAAAAACTGTTTTTT.

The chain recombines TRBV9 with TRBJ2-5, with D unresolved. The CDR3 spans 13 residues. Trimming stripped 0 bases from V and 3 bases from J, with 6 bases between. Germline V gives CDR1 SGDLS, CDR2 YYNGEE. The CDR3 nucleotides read TGTGCCAGCAGCGTAGGGCCGAAAGAGACCCAGTACTTC. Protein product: CASSVGPKETQYF.

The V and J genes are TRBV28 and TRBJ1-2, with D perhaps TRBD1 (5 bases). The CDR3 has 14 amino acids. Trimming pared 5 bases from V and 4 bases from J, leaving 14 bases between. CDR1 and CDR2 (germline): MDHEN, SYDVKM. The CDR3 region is CASSVRGWGYGYTF. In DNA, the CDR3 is TGTGCCAGCAGTGTACGGGGCTGGGGCTATGGCTACACCTTC.

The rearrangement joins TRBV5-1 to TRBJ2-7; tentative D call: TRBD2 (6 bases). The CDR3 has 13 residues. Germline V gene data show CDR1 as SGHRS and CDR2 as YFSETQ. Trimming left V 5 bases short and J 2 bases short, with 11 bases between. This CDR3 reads CASSMGGTYEQYF. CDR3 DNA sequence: TGCGCCAGCAGTATGGGGGGTACCTACGAGCAGTACTTC. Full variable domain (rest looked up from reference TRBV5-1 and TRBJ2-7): KAGVTQTPRYLIKTRGQQVTLSCSPISGHRSVSWYQQTPGQGLQFLFEYFSETQRNKGNFPGRFSGRQFSNSRSEMNVSTLELGDSALYLCASSMGGTYEQYFGPGTRLTVT.

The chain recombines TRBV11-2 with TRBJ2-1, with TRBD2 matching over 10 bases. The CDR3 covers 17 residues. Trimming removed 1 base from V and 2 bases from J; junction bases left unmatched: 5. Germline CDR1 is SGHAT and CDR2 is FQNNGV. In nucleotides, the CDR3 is TGTGCCAGCAGCTTAGCCCCTAGCGGGGGTACCTACAATGAGCAGTTCTTC. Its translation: CASSLAPSGGTYNEQFF.

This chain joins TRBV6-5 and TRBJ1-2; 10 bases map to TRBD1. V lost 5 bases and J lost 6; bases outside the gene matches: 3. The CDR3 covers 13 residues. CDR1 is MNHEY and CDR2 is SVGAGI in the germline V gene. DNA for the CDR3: TGTGCCAGCAGTGCCGGACAGGGGGATGGCTACACCTTC. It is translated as CASSAGQGDGYTF.

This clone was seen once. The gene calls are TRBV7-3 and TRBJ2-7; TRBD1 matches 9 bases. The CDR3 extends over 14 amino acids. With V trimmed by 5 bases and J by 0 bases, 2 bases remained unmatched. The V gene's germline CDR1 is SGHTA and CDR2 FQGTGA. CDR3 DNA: TGTGCCAGCAGCGGACAGGGGAGCTCCTACGAGCAGTACTTC. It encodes CASSGQGSSYEQYF.

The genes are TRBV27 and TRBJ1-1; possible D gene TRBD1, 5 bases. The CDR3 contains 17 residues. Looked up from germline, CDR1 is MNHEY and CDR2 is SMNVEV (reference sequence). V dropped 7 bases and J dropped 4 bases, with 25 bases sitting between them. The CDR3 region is CASNKPGAGLGITEAFF. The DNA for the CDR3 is TGTGCCAGCAACAAACCCGGGGCAGGGTTAGGTATCACTGAAGCTTTCTTT.

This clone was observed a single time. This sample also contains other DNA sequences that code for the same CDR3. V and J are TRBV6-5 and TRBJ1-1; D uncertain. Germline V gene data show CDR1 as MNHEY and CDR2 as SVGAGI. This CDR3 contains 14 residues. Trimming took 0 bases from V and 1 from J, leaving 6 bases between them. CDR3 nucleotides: TGTGCCAGCAGTTACTCGGGCGGGAACACTGAAGCTTTCTTT. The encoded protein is CASSYSGGNTEAFF.

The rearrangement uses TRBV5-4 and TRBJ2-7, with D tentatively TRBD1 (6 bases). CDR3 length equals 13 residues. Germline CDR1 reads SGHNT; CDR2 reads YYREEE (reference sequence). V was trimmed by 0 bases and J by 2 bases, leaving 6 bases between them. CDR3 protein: CASSLDRAYEQYF. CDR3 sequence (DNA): TGTGCCAGCAGCTTGGACAGGGCCTACGAGCAGTACTTC.

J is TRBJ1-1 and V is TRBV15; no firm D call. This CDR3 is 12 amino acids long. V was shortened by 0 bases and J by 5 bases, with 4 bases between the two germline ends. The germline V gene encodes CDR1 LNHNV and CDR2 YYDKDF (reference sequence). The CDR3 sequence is CATSREWTEAFF. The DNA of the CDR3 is TGTGCCACCAGCAGAGAGTGGACTGAAGCTTTCTTT.

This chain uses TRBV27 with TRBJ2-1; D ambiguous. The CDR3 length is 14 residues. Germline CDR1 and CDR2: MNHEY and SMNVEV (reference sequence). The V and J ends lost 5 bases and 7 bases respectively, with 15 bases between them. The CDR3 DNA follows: TGTGCCAGCAGTCTAGGCCTTCTGGGAAATGAGCAGTTCTTC. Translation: CASSLGLLGNEQFF.

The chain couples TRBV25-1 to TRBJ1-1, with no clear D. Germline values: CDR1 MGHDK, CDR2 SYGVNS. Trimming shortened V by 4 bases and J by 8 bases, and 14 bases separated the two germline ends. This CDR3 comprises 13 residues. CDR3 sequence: CASSGPLLPEAFF. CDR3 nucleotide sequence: TGTGCCAGCAGTGGCCCCTTGCTTCCCGAAGCTTTCTTT.

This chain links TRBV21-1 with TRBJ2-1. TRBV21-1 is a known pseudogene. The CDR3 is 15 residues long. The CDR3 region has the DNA TGTGCCAGCAGCAAAGCCTCCAGAGATGACAATGAGCAGTTCTTC. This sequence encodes CASSKASRDDNEQFF.

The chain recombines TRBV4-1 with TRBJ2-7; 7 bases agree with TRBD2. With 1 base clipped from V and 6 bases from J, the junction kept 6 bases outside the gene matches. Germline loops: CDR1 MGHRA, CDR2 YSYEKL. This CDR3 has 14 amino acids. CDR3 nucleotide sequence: TGCGCCAGCAGCCAAGGGGAGGGAAGAGGCGAGCAGTACTTC. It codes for CASSQGEGRGEQYF.

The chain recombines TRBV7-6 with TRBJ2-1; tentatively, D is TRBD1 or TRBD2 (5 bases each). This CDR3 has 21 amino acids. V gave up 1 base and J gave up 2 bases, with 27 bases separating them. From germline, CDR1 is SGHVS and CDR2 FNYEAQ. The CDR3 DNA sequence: TGTGCCAGCAGCTTAGACCGGCGTGGGCTAACTGGACGGGGCGCCTACAATGAGCAGTTCTTC. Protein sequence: CASSLDRRGLTGRGAYNEQFF.

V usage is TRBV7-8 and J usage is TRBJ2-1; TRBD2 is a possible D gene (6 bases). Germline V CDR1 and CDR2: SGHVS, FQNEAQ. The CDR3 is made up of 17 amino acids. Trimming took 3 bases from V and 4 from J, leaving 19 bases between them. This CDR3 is CASSFWIADYPYNEQFF. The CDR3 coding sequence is TGTGCCAGCAGCTTTTGGATAGCGGACTACCCTTACAATGAGCAGTTCTTC.

The CDR3 here is CATSRFRTGASGELFF. The CDR3 DNA follows: TGTGCCACCAGCAGATTCCGGACAGGGGCGTCCGGGGAGCTGTTTTTT. The genes are TRBV15 and TRBJ2-2, with 9 bases that match TRBD1. The germline V gene has CDR1 LNHNV and CDR2 YYDKDF (reference sequence). This CDR3 is 16 amino acids long. V shed 2 bases and J 6 bases; nucleotides not matched to a gene: 7.

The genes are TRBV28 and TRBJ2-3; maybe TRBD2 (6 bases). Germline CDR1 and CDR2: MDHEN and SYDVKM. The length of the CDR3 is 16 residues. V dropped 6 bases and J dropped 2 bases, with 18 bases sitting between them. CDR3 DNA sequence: TGTGCCAGCAGGTCCTCCGGGACTCACTACACAGATACGCAGTATTTT. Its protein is CASRSSGTHYTDTQYF.

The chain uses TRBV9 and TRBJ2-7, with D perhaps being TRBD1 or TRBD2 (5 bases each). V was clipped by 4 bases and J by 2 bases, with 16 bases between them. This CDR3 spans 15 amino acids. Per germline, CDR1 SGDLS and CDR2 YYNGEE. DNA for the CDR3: TGTGCCAGCAGCCCGTCTGGGGGAGCGGCCTACGAGCAGTACTTC. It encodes CASSPSGGAAYEQYF. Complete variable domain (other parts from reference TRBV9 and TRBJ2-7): DSGVTQTPKHLITATGQRVTLRCSPRSGDLSVYWYQQSLDQGLQFLIQYYNGEERAKGNILERFSAQQFPDLHSELNLSSLELGDSALYFCASSPSGGAAYEQYFGPGTRLTVT.

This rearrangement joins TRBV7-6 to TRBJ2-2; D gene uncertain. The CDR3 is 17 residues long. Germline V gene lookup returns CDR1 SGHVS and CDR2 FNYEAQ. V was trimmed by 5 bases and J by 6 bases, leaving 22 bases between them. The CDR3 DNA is TGTGCCAGCAGCACTTACACAGACTCTGGCCTGGCCGGGGAGCTGTTTTTT. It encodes CASSTYTDSGLAGELFF.

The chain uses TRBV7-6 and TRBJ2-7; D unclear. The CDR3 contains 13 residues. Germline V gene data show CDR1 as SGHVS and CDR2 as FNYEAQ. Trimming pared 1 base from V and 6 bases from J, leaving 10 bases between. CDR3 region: CASSLGLTTEQYF. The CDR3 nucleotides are TGTGCCAGCAGCTTAGGGCTAACGACCGAGCAGTACTTC.

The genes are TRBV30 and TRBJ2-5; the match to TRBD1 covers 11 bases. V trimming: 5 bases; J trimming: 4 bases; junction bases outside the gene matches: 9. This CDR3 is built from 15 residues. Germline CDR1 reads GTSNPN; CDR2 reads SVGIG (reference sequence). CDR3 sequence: CAWGQGALRGETQYF. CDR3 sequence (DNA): TGTGCCTGGGGACAGGGGGCACTAAGGGGAGAGACCCAGTACTTC.

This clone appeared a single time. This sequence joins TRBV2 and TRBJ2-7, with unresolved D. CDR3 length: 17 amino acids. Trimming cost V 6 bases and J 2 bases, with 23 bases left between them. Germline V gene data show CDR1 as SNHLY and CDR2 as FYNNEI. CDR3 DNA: TGTGCCAGCAGCGTACGTACGTGGGCCACACTTCCCTACGAGCAGTACTTC. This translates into CASSVRTWATLPYEQYF.

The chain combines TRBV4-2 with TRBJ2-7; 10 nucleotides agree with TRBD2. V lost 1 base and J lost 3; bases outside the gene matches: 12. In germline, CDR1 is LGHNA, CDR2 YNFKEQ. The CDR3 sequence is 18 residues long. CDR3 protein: CASSQVSVRLAGDYEQYF. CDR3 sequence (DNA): TGTGCCAGCAGCCAAGTCTCCGTACGCCTAGCGGGAGACTACGAGCAGTACTTC.

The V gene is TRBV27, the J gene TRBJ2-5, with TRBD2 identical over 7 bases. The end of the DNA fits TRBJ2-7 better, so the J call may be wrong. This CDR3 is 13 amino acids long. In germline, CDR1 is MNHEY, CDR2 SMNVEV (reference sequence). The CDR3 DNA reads TGTGCCAGCAGGAGGGAGGGCCAGTACGAGCAGTACTTC. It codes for CASRREGQYEQYF.

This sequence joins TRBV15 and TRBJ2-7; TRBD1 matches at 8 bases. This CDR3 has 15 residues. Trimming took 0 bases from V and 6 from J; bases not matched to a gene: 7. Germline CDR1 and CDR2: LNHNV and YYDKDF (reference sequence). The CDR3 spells CATSRDVDRVGEQYF. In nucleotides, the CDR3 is TGTGCCACCAGCAGAGATGTGGACAGGGTAGGCGAGCAGTACTTC.